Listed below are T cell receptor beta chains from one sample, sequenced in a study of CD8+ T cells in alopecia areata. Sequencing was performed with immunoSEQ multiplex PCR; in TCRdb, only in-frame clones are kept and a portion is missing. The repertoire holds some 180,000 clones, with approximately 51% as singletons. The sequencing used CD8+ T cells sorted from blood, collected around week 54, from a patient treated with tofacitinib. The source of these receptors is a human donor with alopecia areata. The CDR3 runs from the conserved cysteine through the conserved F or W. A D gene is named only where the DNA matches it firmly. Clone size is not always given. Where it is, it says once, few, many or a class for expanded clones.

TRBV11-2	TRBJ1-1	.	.	TGTGCCAGCAGCTTAAGGGTGGAGGAACTCTGGACTGAAGCTTTCTTT	CASSLRVEELWTEAFF
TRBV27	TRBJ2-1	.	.	TGTGCCAGCAATTCCTTGGCGGAGGGGGCCAGTGAGCAGTTCTTC	CASNSLAEGASEQFF
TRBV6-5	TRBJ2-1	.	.	TGTGCCACCTCGGGGGCGGGCTCGGGGTTGGATGAGCAGTTCTTC	CATSGAGSGLDEQFF
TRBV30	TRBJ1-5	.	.	TGTGCCTGGAGCAAGTCGCCCAAGGGACAGCCCCAGCATTTT	CAWSKSPKGQPQHF
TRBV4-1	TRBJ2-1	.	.	TGCGCCAGCAGCAATCGACAGGTCGATGAGCAGTTCTTC	CASSNRQVDEQFF
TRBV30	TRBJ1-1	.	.	TGTGCCTGGAGAAGTCGGATTCGGGAGAAGAACACTGAAGCTTTCTTT	CAWRSRIREKNTEAFF
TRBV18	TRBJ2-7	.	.	TGTGCCAGCTCACCCCCCCGGGGCGAGCAGTACTTC	CASSPPRGEQYF
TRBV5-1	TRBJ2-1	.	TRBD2	TGCGCCAGCAGCTTGGACACTAGCGGTTACAATGAGCAGTTCTTC	CASSLDTSGYNEQFF
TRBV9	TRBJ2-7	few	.	TGTGCCAGCAGCGTAGGCCTGAGAGAGGGCAGCGACGAGCAGTACTTC	CASSVGLREGSDEQYF
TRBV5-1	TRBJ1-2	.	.	TGCGCCAGCAGCTTGGGCAGGTCAGATGGCTACACCTTC	CASSLGRSDGYTF
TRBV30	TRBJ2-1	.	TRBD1	TGTGCCTGGAGTGAAGACAGGGACAATGAGCAGTTCTTC	CAWSEDRDNEQFF
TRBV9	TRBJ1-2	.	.	TGTGCCAGCAGCGTATCGGCAGACCACTATGGCTACACCTTC	CASSVSADHYGYTF
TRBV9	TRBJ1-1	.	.	TGTGCCAGCAGCGCCACCGGGACGGGAAACACTGAAGCTTTCTTT	CASSATGTGNTEAFF
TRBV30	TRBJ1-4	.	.	TGTGCCTGGAGTGGGGGACCGAATGAAAAACTGTTTTTT	CAWSGGPNEKLFF
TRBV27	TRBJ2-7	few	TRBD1	TGTGCCAGCAGAGACTGGGACAGCCCTAACGAGCAGTACTTC	CASRDWDSPNEQYF
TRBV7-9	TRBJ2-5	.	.	TGTGCCAGCAGCTTTAGGCAGGGGGGTCAAGAGACCCAGTACTTC	CASSFRQGGQETQYF
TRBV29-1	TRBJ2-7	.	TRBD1	TGCAGCGTTGAAGGCGGGACAGGATCAACCGAGCAGTACTTC	CSVEGGTGSTEQYF
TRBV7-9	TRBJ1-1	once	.	TGTGCCAGCAGCTTCGGGACCGTGCCAAAAGCTTTCTTT	CASSFGTVPKAFF
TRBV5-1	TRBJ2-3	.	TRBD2	TGCGCCAGCAGCCTCGGGATAGCGGGTGGGACAGATACGCAGTATTTT	CASSLGIAGGTDTQYF
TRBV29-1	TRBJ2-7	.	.	TGCAGCGTTGTACCCCCACACGCAGGTTACGAGCAGTACTTC	CSVVPPHAGYEQYF
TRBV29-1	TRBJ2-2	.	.	TGCAGCGTCGGACACACCGGGGAGCTGTTTTTT	CSVGHTGELFF
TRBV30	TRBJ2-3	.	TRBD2	TGTGCCTGGAGCGAATATCGACTAGCGGGGGGAGATACGCAGTATTTT	CAWSEYRLAGGDTQYF
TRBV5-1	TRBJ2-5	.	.	TGCGCCAGCAGCTTGGGGGACTACCAAGAGACCCAGTACTTC	CASSLGDYQETQYF
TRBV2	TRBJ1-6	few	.	TGTGCCAGCAGCCCTGTTCGGGCGACCTCACCCCTCCACTTT	CASSPVRATSPLHF
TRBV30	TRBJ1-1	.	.	TGTGCCTGGACCTCTCAGGGTGTTGTGCCAGCTTTCTTT	CAWTSQGVVPAFF
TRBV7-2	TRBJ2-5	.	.	TGTGCCAGCAGCCTTACCCACTCACGAGGGGAGACCCAGTACTTC	CASSLTHSRGETQYF
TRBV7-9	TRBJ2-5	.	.	TGTGCCAGCAGCCGCTGGACGGACCTCCAAGAGACCCAGTACTTC	CASSRWTDLQETQYF
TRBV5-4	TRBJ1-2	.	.	TGTGCCAGCACCCTTAGGGGCGCCGTATCCTACACCTTC	CASTLRGAVSYTF
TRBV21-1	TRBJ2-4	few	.	TGTGCCAGCAGCAAAGCAGGGTACATTCAGTACTTC	CASSKAGYIQYF
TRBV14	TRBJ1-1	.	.	TGTGCCAGCAGCCCTTCAGACGTGTGGGACACTGAAGCTTTCTTT	CASSPSDVWDTEAFF
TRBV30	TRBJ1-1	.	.	TGTGCCTGGAGTAGAAAGGAATTGAACACTGAAGCTTTCTTT	CAWSRKELNTEAFF
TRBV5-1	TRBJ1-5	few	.	TGCGCCAGCAGAGAGGGGCTTGGCAATCAGCCCCAGCATTTT	CASREGLGNQPQHF